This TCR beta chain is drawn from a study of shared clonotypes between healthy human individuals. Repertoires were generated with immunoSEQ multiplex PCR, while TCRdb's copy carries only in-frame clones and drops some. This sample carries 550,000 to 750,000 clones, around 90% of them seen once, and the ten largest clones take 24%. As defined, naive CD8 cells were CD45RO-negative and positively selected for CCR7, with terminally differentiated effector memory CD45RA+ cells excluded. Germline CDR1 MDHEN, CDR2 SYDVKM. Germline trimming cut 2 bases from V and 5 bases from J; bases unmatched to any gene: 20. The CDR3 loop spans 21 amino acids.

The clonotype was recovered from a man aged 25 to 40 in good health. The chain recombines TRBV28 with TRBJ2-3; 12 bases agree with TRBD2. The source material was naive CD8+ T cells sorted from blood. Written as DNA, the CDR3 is TGTGCCAGCAGTTTAGGGGAGGTATGGCTAGCGGGAGGGCCCGGGAGAGATACGCAGTATTTT. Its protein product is CASSLGEVWLAGGPGRDTQYF. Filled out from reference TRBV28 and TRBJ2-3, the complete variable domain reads DVKVTQSSRYLVKRTGEKVFLECVQDMDHENMFWYRQDPGLGLRLIYFSYDVKMKEKGDIPEGYSVSREKKERFSLILESASTNQTSMYLCASSLGEVWLAGGPGRDTQYFGPGTRLTVL.